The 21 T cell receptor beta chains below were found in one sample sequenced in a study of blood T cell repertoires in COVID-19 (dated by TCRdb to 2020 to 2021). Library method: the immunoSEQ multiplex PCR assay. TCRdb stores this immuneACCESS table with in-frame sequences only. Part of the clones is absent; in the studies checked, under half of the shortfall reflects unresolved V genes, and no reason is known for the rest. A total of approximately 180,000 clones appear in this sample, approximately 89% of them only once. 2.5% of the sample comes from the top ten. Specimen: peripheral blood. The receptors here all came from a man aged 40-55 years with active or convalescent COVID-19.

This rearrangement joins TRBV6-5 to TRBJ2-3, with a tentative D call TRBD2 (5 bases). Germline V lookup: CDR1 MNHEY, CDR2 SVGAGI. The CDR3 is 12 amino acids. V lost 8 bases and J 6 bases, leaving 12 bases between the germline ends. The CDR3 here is CASQAPGDTQYF. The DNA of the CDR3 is TGTGCCAGCCAAGCTCCGGGGGATACGCAGTATTTT.

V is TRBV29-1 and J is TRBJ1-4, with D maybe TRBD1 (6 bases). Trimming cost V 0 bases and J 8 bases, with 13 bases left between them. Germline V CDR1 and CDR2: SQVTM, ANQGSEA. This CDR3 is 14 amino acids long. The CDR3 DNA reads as TGCAGCGTTGAAGATCAAGCGGGGGGCGAAAAACTGTTTTTT. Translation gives CSVEDQAGGEKLFF.

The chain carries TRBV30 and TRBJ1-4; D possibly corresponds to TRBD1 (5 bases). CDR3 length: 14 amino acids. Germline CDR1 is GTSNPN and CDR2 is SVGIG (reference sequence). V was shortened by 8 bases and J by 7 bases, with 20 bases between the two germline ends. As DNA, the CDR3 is TGTGCCCACGCCCGTGGGGGGGTAGGTGAAAAACTGTTTTTT. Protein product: CAHARGGVGEKLFF.

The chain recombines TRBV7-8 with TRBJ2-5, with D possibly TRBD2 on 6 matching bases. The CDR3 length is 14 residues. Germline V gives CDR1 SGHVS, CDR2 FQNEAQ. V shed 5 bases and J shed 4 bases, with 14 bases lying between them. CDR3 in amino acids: CASSTRLVRETQYF. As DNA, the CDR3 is TGTGCCAGCAGCACCCGACTAGTAAGAGAGACCCAGTACTTC.

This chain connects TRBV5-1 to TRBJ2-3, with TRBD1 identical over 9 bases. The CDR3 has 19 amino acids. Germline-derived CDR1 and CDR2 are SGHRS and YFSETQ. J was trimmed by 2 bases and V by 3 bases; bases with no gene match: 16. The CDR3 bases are TGCGCCAGCAGCTCCACGGACAGGGGTTTTTTCCCCGCCACAGATACGCAGTATTTT. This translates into CASSSTDRGFFPATDTQYF.

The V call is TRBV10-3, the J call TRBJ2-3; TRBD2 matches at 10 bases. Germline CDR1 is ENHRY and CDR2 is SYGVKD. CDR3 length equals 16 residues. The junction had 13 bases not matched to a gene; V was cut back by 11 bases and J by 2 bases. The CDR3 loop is CAVLGVSGGPTDTQYF. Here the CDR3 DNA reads TGTGCCGTCCTGGGGGTTAGCGGGGGGCCCACAGATACGCAGTATTTT.

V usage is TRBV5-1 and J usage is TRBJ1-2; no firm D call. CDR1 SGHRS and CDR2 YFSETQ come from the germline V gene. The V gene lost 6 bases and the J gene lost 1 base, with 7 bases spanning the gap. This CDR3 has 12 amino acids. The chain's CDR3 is CASNEGNYGYTF. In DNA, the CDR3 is TGCGCCAGCAACGAGGGTAACTATGGCTACACCTTC.

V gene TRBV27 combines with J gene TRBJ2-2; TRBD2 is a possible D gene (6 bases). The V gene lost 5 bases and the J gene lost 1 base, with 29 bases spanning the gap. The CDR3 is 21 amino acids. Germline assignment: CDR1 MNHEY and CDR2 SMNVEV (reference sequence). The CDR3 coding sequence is TGTGCCAGCAGTCGTGCGCGGGGAGTACTAATAGAAGTGAGGAACACCGGGGAGCTGTTTTTT. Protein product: CASSRARGVLIEVRNTGELFF.

The CDR3 DNA follows: TGTGCCAGCACCCCCCGGGTTAACACTGAAGCTTTCTTT. This sequence encodes CASTPRVNTEAFF. V is TRBV6-5 and J is TRBJ1-1; D ambiguous. With 7 bases removed from V and 2 bases from J, the gap between germline ends came to 11 bases. Germline-derived CDR1 and CDR2 are MNHEY and SVGAGI. This CDR3 is built from 13 residues.

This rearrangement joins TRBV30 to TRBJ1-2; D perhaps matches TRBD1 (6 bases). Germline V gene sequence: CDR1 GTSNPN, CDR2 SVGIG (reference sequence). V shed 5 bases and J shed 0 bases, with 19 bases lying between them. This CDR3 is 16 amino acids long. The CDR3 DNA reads TGTGCCTGGGGGAGGACAGCCGCTTTAACTAACTATGGCTACACCTTC. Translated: CAWGRTAALTNYGYTF.

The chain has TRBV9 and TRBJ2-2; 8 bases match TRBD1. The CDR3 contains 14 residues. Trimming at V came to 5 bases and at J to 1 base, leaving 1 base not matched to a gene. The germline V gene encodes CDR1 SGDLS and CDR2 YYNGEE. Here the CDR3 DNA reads TGTGCCAGCAGGGGGACAGGGAACACCGGGGAGCTGTTTTTT. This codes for CASRGTGNTGELFF.

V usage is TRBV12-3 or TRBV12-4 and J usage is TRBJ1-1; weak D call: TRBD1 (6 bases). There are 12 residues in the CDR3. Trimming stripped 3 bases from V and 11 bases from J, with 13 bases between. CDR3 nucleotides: TGTGCCAGCAGTTTTGGTCAGGGGTCGGCTTTCTTT. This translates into CASSFGQGSAFF.

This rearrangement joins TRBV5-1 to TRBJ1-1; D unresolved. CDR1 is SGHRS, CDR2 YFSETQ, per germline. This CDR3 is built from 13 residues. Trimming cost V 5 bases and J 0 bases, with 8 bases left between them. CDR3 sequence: CASRAQLNTEAFF. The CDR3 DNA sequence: TGCGCCAGCAGGGCTCAGTTGAACACTGAAGCTTTCTTT. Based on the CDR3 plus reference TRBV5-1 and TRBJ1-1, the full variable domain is KAGVTQTPRYLIKTRGQQVTLSCSPISGHRSVSWYQQTPGQGLQFLFEYFSETQRNKGNFPGRFSGRQFSNSRSEMNVSTLELGDSALYLCASRAQLNTEAFFGQGTRLTVV.

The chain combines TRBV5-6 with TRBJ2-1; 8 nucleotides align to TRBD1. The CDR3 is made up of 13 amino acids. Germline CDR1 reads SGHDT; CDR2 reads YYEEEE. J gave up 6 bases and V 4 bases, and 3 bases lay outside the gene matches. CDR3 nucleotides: TGTGCCAGCAGCCCGACAGGGGTCAATGAGCAGTTCTTC. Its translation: CASSPTGVNEQFF.

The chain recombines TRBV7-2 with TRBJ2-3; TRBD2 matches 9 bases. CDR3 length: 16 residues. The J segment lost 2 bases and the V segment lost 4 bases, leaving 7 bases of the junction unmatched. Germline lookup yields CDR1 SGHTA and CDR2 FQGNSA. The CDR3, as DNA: TGTGCCAGCAGCTCCCTAGCGGGGAGCCCCACAGATACGCAGTATTTT. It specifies CASSSLAGSPTDTQYF.

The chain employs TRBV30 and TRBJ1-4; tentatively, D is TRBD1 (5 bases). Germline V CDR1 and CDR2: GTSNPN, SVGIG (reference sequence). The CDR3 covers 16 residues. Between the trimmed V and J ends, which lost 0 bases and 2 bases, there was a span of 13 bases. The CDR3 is CAWSVSGGRTNEKLFF. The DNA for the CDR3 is TGTGCCTGGAGTGTTTCGGGGGGTAGGACTAATGAAAAACTGTTTTTT. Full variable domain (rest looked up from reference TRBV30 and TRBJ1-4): SQTIHQWPATLVQPVGSPLSLECTVEGTSNPNLYWYRQAAGRGLQLLFYSVGIGQISSEVPQNLSASRPQDRQFILSSKKLLLSDSGFYLCAWSVSGGRTNEKLFFGSGTQLSVL.

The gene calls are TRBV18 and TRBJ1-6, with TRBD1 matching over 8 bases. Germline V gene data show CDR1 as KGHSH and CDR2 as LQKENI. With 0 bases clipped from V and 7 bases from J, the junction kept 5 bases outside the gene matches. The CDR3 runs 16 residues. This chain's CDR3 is CASSPPSRTGNSPLHF. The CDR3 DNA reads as TGTGCCAGCTCACCACCGTCAAGGACAGGGAATTCACCCCTCCACTTT.

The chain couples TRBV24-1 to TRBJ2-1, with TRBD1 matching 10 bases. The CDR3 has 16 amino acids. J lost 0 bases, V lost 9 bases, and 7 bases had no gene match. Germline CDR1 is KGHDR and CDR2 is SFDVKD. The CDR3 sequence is CATGLDRGISYNEQFF. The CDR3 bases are TGTGCCACCGGCCTGGACAGGGGGATCTCCTACAATGAGCAGTTCTTC.

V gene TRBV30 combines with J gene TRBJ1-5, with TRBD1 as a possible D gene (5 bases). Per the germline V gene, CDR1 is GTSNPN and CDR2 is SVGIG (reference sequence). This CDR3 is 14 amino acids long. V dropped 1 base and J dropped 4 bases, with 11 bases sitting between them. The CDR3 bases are TGTGCCTGGAGTGGGGGCCGACGGAATCAGCCCCAGCATTTT. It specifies CAWSGGRRNQPQHF.

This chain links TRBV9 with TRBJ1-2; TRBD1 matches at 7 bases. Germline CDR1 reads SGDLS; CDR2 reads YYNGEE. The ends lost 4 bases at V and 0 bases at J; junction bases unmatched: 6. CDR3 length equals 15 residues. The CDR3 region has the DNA TGTGCCAGCAGCCCAAGGACAGGAGCTAACTATGGCTACACCTTC. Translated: CASSPRTGANYGYTF.

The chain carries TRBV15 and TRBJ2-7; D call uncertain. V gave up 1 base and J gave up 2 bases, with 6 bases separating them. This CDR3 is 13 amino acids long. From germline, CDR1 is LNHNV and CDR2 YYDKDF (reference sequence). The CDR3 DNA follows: TGTGCCACCAGCAGAGGATCTACCTACGAGCAGTACTTC. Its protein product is CATSRGSTYEQYF.